One sample yielded the 15 T cell receptor beta chains listed below, sequenced in a study of beta chain features in type 1 diabetes. Investigators reverse transcribed all isolated RNA, so they sequenced expressed TCRB transcripts. TCRdb's table, derived via immunoSEQ multiplex PCR, lists solely in-frame clones and lacks some. The sample has roughly 240,000 clones, roughly an eighth seen once; the top ten hold roughly 0.024%. Sequenced: naive CD4+ T cells from blood. Receptors were obtained from a woman aged 40 to 49 in good health.

This chain links TRBV7-8 with TRBJ2-7; 10 positions match TRBD1. The V and J ends lost 0 bases and 6 bases, in that order; junction bases with no gene match: 11. The CDR3 runs to 17 residues. CDR1 SGHVS and CDR2 FQNEAQ come from the germline V gene. DNA for the CDR3: TGTGCCAGCAGCTTAGCAGGGACAGGGGCGCTCCTGGTCGAGCAGTACTTC. Its protein is CASSLAGTGALLVEQYF.

This clone showed up just a few times. This chain joins TRBV6-6 and TRBJ1-4; D gene uncertain. Trimming left V 6 bases short and J 8 bases short, with 7 bases between. The germline CDR1 and CDR2 sequences are MNHNY and SVGAGI (reference sequence). CDR3 length: 11 residues. The CDR3 loop is CASRTGEKLFF. The DNA for the CDR3 is TGTGCCAGCAGAACCGGGGAAAAACTGTTTTTT.

This clone came up a few times. The same CDR3 arises from other DNA sequences in this sample as well. This chain joins TRBV6-5 and TRBJ2-3, with TRBD1 identical over 10 bases. Germline trimming cut 3 bases from V and 1 base from J; bases unmatched to any gene: 4. From germline, CDR1 is MNHEY and CDR2 SVGAGI. The length of the CDR3 is 16 residues. The CDR3 sequence is CASSYSGTGGTDTQYF. CDR3 nucleotides: TGTGCCAGCAGTTATTCCGGGACAGGGGGCACAGATACGCAGTATTTT.

The J gene is TRBJ1-2, the V gene TRBV5-1; 9 bases map to TRBD1. Germline V CDR1 and CDR2: SGHRS, YFSETQ. V was pared by 4 bases and J by 6 bases, with 1 base of the junction left unmatched. This CDR3 contains 12 residues. CDR3 nucleotide sequence: TGCGCCAGCAGCAGGACAGGGGATGGCTACACCTTC. Translating it yields CASSRTGDGYTF.

The sample holds a few counts of this clone. The J gene is TRBJ1-6, the V gene TRBV7-8; 9 bases fit TRBD1. There are 15 residues in the CDR3. Germline CDR1 SGHVS, CDR2 FQNEAQ. With V trimmed by 3 bases and J by 7 bases, 4 bases remained unmatched. CDR3 nucleotides: TGTGCCAGCAGCTTCCGGGACAGGGACAATTCACCCCTCCACTTT. It is translated as CASSFRDRDNSPLHF.

This chain connects TRBV29-1 to TRBJ2-7, with 7 bases lining up with TRBD1. TRBJ2-5 explains the end of the DNA better; the J call may be wrong. The CDR3 loop spans 12 amino acids. Germline loops: CDR1 SQVTM, CDR2 ANQGSEA. DNA for the CDR3: TGCAGCGTTACGACAGGGAGAGAGACCCAGTACTTC. Its protein is CSVTTGRETQYF.

V and J are TRBV27 and TRBJ1-5; D remains ambiguous. V dropped 6 bases and J dropped 1 base, with 13 bases sitting between them. The CDR3 has 15 amino acids. The V gene's germline CDR1 is MNHEY and CDR2 SMNVEV (reference sequence). The CDR3 DNA is TGTGCCAGCAGCCGCGTGGAGGGAAGCAATCAGCCCCAGCATTTT. It codes for CASSRVEGSNQPQHF.

This rearrangement joins TRBV7-9 to TRBJ2-7; TRBD2 is a possible D gene (6 bases). Trimming took 5 bases from V and 0 from J, leaving 14 bases between them. Germline CDR1 SEHNR, CDR2 FQNEAQ (reference sequence). The CDR3 contains 15 residues. CDR3 nucleotides: TGTGCCAGCAGCCCAATGCGGGGCCTCTCCTACGAGCAGTACTTC. This gives the protein CASSPMRGLSYEQYF.

The sample holds a few counts of this clone. The J gene is TRBJ2-7, the V gene TRBV4-1; a weak D match, TRBD1 (5 bases). This CDR3 contains 14 residues. Trimming pared 0 bases from V and 0 bases from J, leaving 6 bases between. The germline CDR1 and CDR2 sequences are MGHRA and YSYEKL. The CDR3 sequence: CASSQDQGSYEQYF. The CDR3 nucleotides read TGCGCCAGCAGCCAAGATCAGGGCTCCTACGAGCAGTACTTC.

A few counts support this clone. The gene calls are TRBV7-8 and TRBJ2-1; 12 bases fit TRBD2. Trimming took 1 base from V and 4 from J; bases not matched to a gene: 8. The CDR3 is made up of 18 amino acids. The germline CDR1 and CDR2 sequences are SGHVS and FQNEAQ. Here the CDR3 reads CASSLVLAGGLGYNEQFF. CDR3 in DNA: TGTGCCAGCAGCTTAGTGCTAGCGGGGGGGCTAGGTTACAATGAGCAGTTCTTC.

This clone was observed a handful of times. The chain couples TRBV2 to TRBJ1-1; 8 bases agree with TRBD1. This CDR3 spans 14 amino acids. The germline gives CDR1 SNHLY, CDR2 FYNNEI. With 10 bases clipped from V and 1 base from J, the junction kept 8 bases outside the gene matches. The CDR3 DNA sequence: TGTGCCATACTACAGGGGGGTTGGAACACTGAAGCTTTCTTT. It yields the protein CAILQGGWNTEAFF. Together with reference TRBV2 and TRBJ1-1, the CDR3 gives the full variable domain: EPEVTQTPSHQVTQMGQEVILRCVPISNHLYFYWYRQILGQKVEFLVSFYNNEISEKSEIFDDQFSVERPDGSNFTLKIRSTKLEDSAMYFCAILQGGWNTEAFFGQGTRLTVV.

The rearrangement uses TRBV19 and TRBJ2-2, with 12 nucleotides matching TRBD2. Trimming removed 5 bases from V and 7 bases from J; junction bases left unmatched: 8. The CDR3 extends over 16 amino acids. From germline, CDR1 is LNHDA and CDR2 SQIVND (reference sequence). CDR3 sequence: CASSPETSGGFGELFF. CDR3 in DNA: TGTGCCAGTAGTCCTGAGACTAGCGGGGGATTCGGGGAGCTGTTTTTT. The full variable domain, completed using reference TRBV19 and TRBJ2-2, is DGGITQSPKYLFRKEGQNVTLSCEQNLNHDAMYWYRQDPGQGLRLIYYSQIVNDFQKGDIAEGYSVSREKKESFPLTVTSAQKNPTAFYLCASSPETSGGFGELFFGEGSRLTVL.

In its sample, this clone was seen a few times. This sequence joins TRBV7-9 and TRBJ2-6; possibly TRBD1 for D (5 bases). Trimming shortened V by 4 bases and J by 2 bases, and 15 bases separated the two germline ends. The germline gives CDR1 SEHNR, CDR2 FQNEAQ (reference sequence). The CDR3 contains 17 residues. CDR3 DNA: TGTGCCAGCAGCTCGGATTTAGCAGGGACTGGGGCCAACGTCCTGACTTTC. Protein sequence: CASSSDLAGTGANVLTF.

This chain connects TRBV21-1 to TRBJ2-2; the DNA was not used to check the table's D call, TRBD1. TRBV21-1 counts as a pseudogene. This CDR3 has 16 residues. Written as DNA, the CDR3 is TGTGCCAGCACCCTTAAGGACAGGGGGAACACCGGGGAGCTGTTTTTT. Protein: CASTLKDRGNTGELFF.

V is TRBV2 and J is TRBJ1-3; D gene uncertain. This CDR3 spans 14 amino acids. V lost 0 bases to trimming and J lost 4 bases, with 7 bases between them. Germline V CDR1 and CDR2: SNHLY, FYNNEI. CDR3 nucleotide sequence: TGTGCCAGCAGTGAAGCGAGTGCGGGAAACACCATATATTTT. Encoded protein: CASSEASAGNTIYF. The whole variable domain, remainder taken from reference TRBV2 and TRBJ1-3, is EPEVTQTPSHQVTQMGQEVILRCVPISNHLYFYWYRQILGQKVEFLVSFYNNEISEKSEIFDDQFSVERPDGSNFTLKIRSTKLEDSAMYFCASSEASAGNTIYFGEGSWLTVV.